Listed below are T cell receptor beta chains from one sample, sequenced in a study of radiotherapy plus CTLA-4 blockade in lung cancer. Method: immunoSEQ multiplex PCR; TCRdb's copy keeps in-frame clones and lacks some. The repertoire has about 45,000 clones, roughly 63% of them found once; the top ten carry around 20%. The sample was peripheral blood, taken from a patient treated with radiotherapy plus ipilimumab. Receptor source: a human donor with non-small cell lung cancer who had a partial response to radiotherapy plus ipilimumab. CDR3s include the opening cysteine and the closing phenylalanine or tryptophan. Each record gives: D gene, clone size, V gene, CDR3 length, J gene, CDR3 protein, CDR3 DNA. The D gene is left open where the match is weak. Size values are once, few and many counts, or a class for expanded clones, and some rows have none.

>TRBD2|once|TRBV6-8|14|TRBJ2-7
CASIGLAGPLEQYF
TGTGCCAGCATTGGGCTAGCGGGGCCCCTGGAGCAGTACTTC
>-|-|TRBV9|14|TRBJ2-3
CASSVAQYTDTQYF
TGTGCCAGCAGCGTAGCCCAGTACACAGATACGCAGTATTTT
>-|-|TRBV6-5|12|TRBJ1-1
CASSPQGRMAFF
TGTGCCAGCAGTCCACAGGGACGGATGGCTTTCTTT
>-|-|TRBV7-7|13|TRBJ2-5
CASSLNLQETQYF
TGTGCTAGCAGCTTAAACTTACAAGAGACCCAGTACTTC
>-|-|TRBV6-6|14|TRBJ1-1
CASSYSGGGTEAFF
TGTGCCAGCAGTTACTCCGGGGGAGGCACTGAAGCTTTCTTT
>TRBD2|-|TRBV6-1|13|TRBJ2-1
CATLAGGYNEQFF
TGTGCCACCTTAGCGGGAGGGTACAATGAGCAGTTCTTC
>-|-|TRBV5-4|14|TRBJ1-2
CASSLDPGSYGYTF
TGTGCCAGCAGCTTGGACCCGGGGAGCTATGGCTACACCTTC
>-|-|TRBV6-5|11|TRBJ1-1
CASRRQAEAFF
TGTGCCAGCAGACGACAGGCTGAAGCTTTCTTT
>TRBD1|-|TRBV9|15|TRBJ1-1
CASSSTGVQNTEAFF
TGTGCCAGCAGCTCGACAGGGGTACAGAACACTGAAGCTTTCTTT
>-|-|TRBV27|19|TRBJ2-5
CASSPLSAGGFGNQETQYF
TGTGCCAGCAGTCCCCTGAGCGCAGGGGGGTTTGGGAACCAAGAGACCCAGTACTTC
>-|-|TRBV19|13|TRBJ1-1
CASSLGRNTEAFF
TGTGCCAGTAGTCTTGGGAGGAACACTGAAGCTTTCTTT
>-|medium-sized|TRBV19|14|TRBJ2-7
CASSIDHRGREQYF
TGTGCCAGTAGTATAGATCATCGGGGTAGGGAGCAGTACTTC
>-|-|TRBV2|14|TRBJ1-2
CASSASGGNYGYTF
TGTGCCAGCAGCGCCTCGGGAGGGAACTATGGCTACACCTTC
>-|-|TRBV5-1|14|TRBJ2-2
CASSLAGNTGELFF
TGCGCCAGCAGCTTAGCAGGGAACACCGGGGAGCTGTTTTTT
>TRBD2|-|TRBV29-1|13|TRBJ2-5
CSVEGLELKTQYF
TGCAGCGTTGAGGGACTAGAGTTGAAGACCCAGTACTTC
>-|-|TRBV28|14|TRBJ2-7
CASTPGTFSYEQYF
TGTGCCAGCACCCCGGGGACATTCAGCTACGAGCAGTACTTC
>TRBD2|-|TRBV10-1|16|TRBJ2-1
CASSWGVAGTSDEQFF
TGCGCCAGCAGTTGGGGGGTAGCGGGAACGTCGGATGAGCAGTTCTTC
>-|few|TRBV18|11|TRBJ2-1
CASSPGVDQFF
TGTGCCAGCTCACCCGGGGTTGACCAGTTCTTC
>-|-|TRBV27|14|TRBJ1-5
CASRRGGMGQPQHF
TGTGCCAGCAGGCGAGGGGGAATGGGTCAGCCCCAGCATTTT
>-|few|TRBV10-2|16|TRBJ1-4
CASSGSFLSGGEKLFF
TGCGCCAGCAGTGGGTCCTTTTTGTCCGGGGGTGAAAAACTGTTTTTT
>TRBD2|-|TRBV27|14|TRBJ2-7
CASSRTSISYEQYF
TGTGCCAGCAGTAGGACTAGCATTTCCTACGAGCAGTACTTC
>TRBD1|-|TRBV5-6|16|TRBJ1-6
CASSPAGGSYNSPLHF
TGTGCCAGCAGCCCAGCAGGGGGCTCCTATAATTCACCCCTCCACTTT
>-|-|TRBV27|13|TRBJ1-6
CASSLGDISPLHF
TGTGCCAGCAGTTTGGGGGACATTTCTCCCCTCCACTTT
>-|-|TRBV7-2|11|TRBJ2-2
CASSFYGELFF
TGTGCCAGCAGCTTTTACGGGGAGCTGTTTTTT
>-|-|TRBV4-3|15|TRBJ1-2
CASSQDRTPRYGYTF
TGCGCCAGCAGCCAAGATAGGACACCCAGATATGGCTACACCTTC
>TRBD2|-|TRBV6-5|14|TRBJ2-2
CASRVGGASGELFF
TGTGCCAGTAGGGTCGGGGGGGCGAGCGGGGAGCTGTTTTTT
>TRBD2|-|TRBV10-3|15|TRBJ2-1
CASGASGEVYNEQFF
TGTGCCTCCGGGGCTAGCGGGGAGGTCTACAATGAGCAGTTCTTC
>TRBD2|few|TRBV30|15|TRBJ2-2
CAWSSSGGPGGELFF
TGTGCCTGGAGTTCCTCGGGGGGGCCAGGCGGGGAGCTGTTTTTT
>-|few|TRBV5-1|13|TRBJ2-1
CASSFQGYLEQFF
TGCGCCAGCAGCTTTCAGGGGTATCTTGAGCAGTTCTTC
>-|few|TRBV4-2|17|TRBJ2-1
CASSQKGGDRTGNEQFF
TGTGCCAGCAGCCAAAAGGGTGGCGACAGGACTGGGAATGAGCAGTTCTTC
>-|-|TRBV6-1|16|TRBJ1-1
CASSEPLGGAGTEAFF
TGTGCCAGCAGTGAACCCCTCGGAGGGGCCGGGACTGAAGCTTTCTTT
>TRBD2|-|TRBV11-3|15|TRBJ2-7
CASSLTSGGTYEQYF
TGTGCCAGCAGCCTTACTAGCGGGGGCACCTACGAGCAGTACTTC
>-|-|TRBV19|14|TRBJ1-1
CASNGISIGESAFF
TGTGCCAGTAATGGGATAAGCATCGGGGAGTCTGCTTTCTTT
>-|-|TRBV2|11|TRBJ2-7
CASSLSYEQYF
TGTGCCAGCAGTTTATCCTACGAGCAGTACTTC
>TRBD2|-|TRBV5-1|16|TRBJ2-1
CASSFNGRGRAHEQFF
TGCGCCAGCAGCTTCAACGGGCGCGGGAGGGCCCATGAGCAGTTCTTC
>-|-|TRBV19|14|TRBJ1-1
CASSIGGGLTEAFF
TGTGCCAGTAGTATAGGGGGGGGTCTCACTGAAGCTTTCTTT
>TRBD1|-|TRBV7-6|17|TRBJ1-3
CASSLEVAGQGGNTIYF
TGTGCCAGCAGCTTAGAAGTTGCTGGACAGGGAGGAAACACCATATATTTT
>-|-|TRBV2|13|TRBJ2-3
CASSEGRSDTQYF
TGTGCCAGCAGTGAAGGTCGTTCAGATACGCAGTATTTT
>-|-|TRBV6-1|11|TRBJ2-7
CATGASYEQYF
TGTGCCACTGGGGCCAGCTACGAGCAGTACTTC
>TRBD1|few|TRBV15|16|TRBJ2-4
CATSIRTGEAKNIQYF
TGTGCCACCAGCATTAGGACAGGGGAAGCCAAAAACATTCAGTACTTC
>-|-|TRBV2|12|TRBJ2-3
CASSDVAMAQYF
TGTGCCAGCAGTGACGTAGCTATGGCGCAGTATTTT
>-|-|TRBV5-5|13|TRBJ1-2
CASSPQLNYGYTF
TGTGCCAGCAGCCCACAGCTCAACTATGGCTACACCTTC
>-|-|TRBV18|16|TRBJ1-3
CASSPTGPSSGNTIYF
TGTGCCAGCTCACCAACAGGGCCGAGCTCTGGAAACACCATATATTTT
>-|-|TRBV14|15|TRBJ2-1
CASSPSAGPGNEQFF
TGTGCCAGCAGCCCCTCAGCGGGCCCCGGCAATGAGCAGTTCTTC
>TRBD2|-|TRBV7-2|16|TRBJ2-7
CASSHERGRPLREQYF
TGTGCCAGCAGCCATGAGCGGGGGCGTCCTCTTCGGGAGCAGTACTTC
>TRBD1|-|TRBV19|17|TRBJ1-6
CASSTPTGGSYNSPLHF
TGTGCCAGTAGTACCCCGACAGGGGGCTCCTATAATTCACCCCTCCACTTT
>-|-|TRBV10-3|15|TRBJ2-1
CAISESRGIGNEQFF
TGTGCCATCAGTGAGTCTCGAGGGATAGGCAATGAGCAGTTCTTC